This T cell receptor (beta chain) came from a study of OX40 agonist ivuxolimab in advanced cancers. Turning to the study itself: An anti-OX40 (CD134) antibody with agonistic activity, ivuxolimab, was administered to patients. Patients were under 90% male with ages roughly 23 to 79, mean approximately 58.

The V gene's germline CDR1 is MNHEY and CDR2 SVGAGI. The CDR3 is made up of 14 amino acids. V was shortened by 7 bases and J by 0 bases, with 13 bases between the two germline ends. It was autoimmune disease history or systemic immunosuppression that excluded patients. Data came from immunoSEQ multiplex PCR; TCRdb stores just in-frame clones and leaves some out. Altogether 20,000 to 25,000 clones are present, 84% being singletons, with the ten largest covering 30% to 35%. The material sequenced was CD4+ or CD8+ T cells sorted from blood, taken in a trial of the OX40 agonist ivuxolimab. The clonotype originates from an adult with an advanced solid tumor such as melanoma, head and neck, liver or kidney cancer. This rearrangement joins TRBV6-5 to TRBJ2-7, with D perhaps TRBD1 (5 bases). The CDR3 loop is CASTRLGPSYEQYF. CDR3 nucleotide sequence: TGTGCCAGCACCCGACTGGGGCCCTCCTACGAGCAGTACTTC.